This T cell receptor beta chain is from a study of a mutant IDH1 vaccine in newly diagnosed glioma. On the study more broadly: Week 35 was assigned to visit V12, and week 47 was assigned to visit V13. Whole-study findings and limits: Among patients, 80% to 95% showed immune responses induced by the vaccine.

Clones were sequenced by immunoSEQ multiplex PCR, and TCRdb holds only the in-frame ones, with some missing. The sample holds more than 25,000 clones, almost 80% seen once. This clone has a handful of counts. The antigen remains undetermined. The germline V gene encodes CDR1 PRHDT and CDR2 FYEKMQ (reference sequence). V was pared by 3 bases and J by 6 bases, with 6 bases between. The CDR3 runs to 12 residues. Time point: week 35, safety follow-up. All doses held 300 ug of mutant IDH1 20-mer peptide, with topical imiquimod. This TCR was recovered from a woman younger than 45 with glioma. Some clones in this sample may be carry-over from other donors' samples. The specimen comprised PBMCs, sampled from a glioma patient whose treatment included an IDH1 peptide vaccine. The rearrangement uses TRBV13 and TRBJ2-1; D possibly uses TRBD1 or TRBD2 (5 bases each). The CDR3 is CASSFGTNEQFF. The CDR3 coding sequence is TGTGCCAGCAGCTTTGGGACCAATGAGCAGTTCTTC.